Shown below are 22 T cell receptor beta chains from a single sample sequenced in a study of shared clonotypes between healthy human individuals (dated by TCRdb to about 2020). The library was prepared using the immunoSEQ multiplex PCR assay. The table was pulled from immuneACCESS by TCRdb, which kept in-frame rearrangements only. Such tables lose some clones; where checked, under half of the loss comes from unresolved V genes, and the rest has no known cause. The sample includes about 1.1 million clones, with roughly 74% observed a single time. Of the sample, around 0.47% is held by the ten largest clones. Input material: memory CD4+ T cells from PBMCs. The intended sense of this specimen's cell subset or site label: CD45RA-negative fraction. These TCRs come from a man between 18 and 29 years old in good health. Some clones in this sample may be carry-over from other donors' samples.

This clone turned up a few times. The rearrangement joins TRBV7-2 to TRBJ1-1; D uncertain. Trimming stripped 5 bases from V and 1 base from J, with 8 bases between. The CDR3 has 13 residues. Germline values: CDR1 SGHTA, CDR2 FQGNSA. DNA for the CDR3: TGTGCCAGCAGCCCTGGGTCGAACACTGAAGCTTTCTTT. This sequence encodes CASSPGSNTEAFF.

The rearrangement joins TRBV7-2 to TRBJ1-3; perhaps TRBD1 as D (6 bases). V was pared by 2 bases and J by 0 bases, with 14 bases between. Per the germline V gene, CDR1 is SGHTA and CDR2 is FQGNSA. The CDR3 has 17 residues. CDR3 sequence reads: CASSLSRGGFSGNTIYF. CDR3 bases: TGTGCCAGCAGCTTATCCCGGGGGGGCTTCTCTGGAAACACCATATATTTT.

This chain connects TRBV5-1 to TRBJ1-4, with D tentatively TRBD1 (6 bases). Germline V gene lookup returns CDR1 SGHRS and CDR2 YFSETQ. V was cut by 3 bases and J by 7 bases, with 10 bases left in between. The CDR3 consists of 13 residues. The CDR3 spells CASSWSGVEKLFF. DNA of the CDR3: TGCGCCAGCAGCTGGTCAGGGGTTGAAAAACTGTTTTTT.

This clone was seen only once. In the same sample, other DNA sequences code for this CDR3. The chain employs TRBV5-1 and TRBJ2-5; D uncertain. Germline V CDR1 and CDR2: SGHRS, YFSETQ. CDR3 size: 11 residues. V lost 4 bases, J lost 2 bases, and 3 bases lay in between. Here the CDR3 reads CASSVQETQYF. CDR3 DNA: TGCGCCAGCAGCGTTCAAGAGACCCAGTACTTC.

The gene calls are TRBV28 and TRBJ1-5, with 9 nucleotides matching TRBD1. The germline gives CDR1 MDHEN, CDR2 SYDVKM. This CDR3 contains 15 residues. V dropped 5 bases and J dropped 4; count of bases not matched to a gene: 6. The CDR3 spells CASSPLGTGNQPQHF. The CDR3 region has the DNA TGTGCCAGCAGTCCCCTCGGGACAGGGAATCAGCCCCAGCATTTT.

The rearrangement joins TRBV7-2 to TRBJ2-3, with TRBD2 identical over 7 bases. From germline, CDR1 is SGHTA and CDR2 FQGNSA. CDR3 length equals 17 residues. The ends lost 1 base at V and 2 bases at J; junction bases unmatched: 9. Here the CDR3 reads CASSLGVGLRVTDTQYF. The CDR3 DNA reads TGTGCCAGCAGCTTAGGGGTGGGACTAAGGGTCACAGATACGCAGTATTTT.

This clone was seen more than once but under ten times. V gene TRBV18 combines with J gene TRBJ1-1; maybe TRBD1 (5 bases). The CDR3 is 19 amino acids. In germline, CDR1 is KGHSH, CDR2 LQKENI. V was clipped by 3 bases and J by 5 bases, with 28 bases between them. The CDR3 sequence: CASSPGTIRIRVGETEAFF. The CDR3 nucleotides are TGTGCCAGCTCACCTGGTACCATACGAATCAGGGTGGGGGAGACTGAAGCTTTCTTT. Full variable domain (missing parts from reference TRBV18 and TRBJ1-1): NAGVMQNPRHLVRRRGQEARLRCSPMKGHSHVYWYRQLPEEGLKFMVYLQKENIIDESGMPKERFSAEFPKEGPSILRIQQVVRGDSAAYFCASSPGTIRIRVGETEAFFGQGTRLTVV.

The rearrangement links TRBV2 to TRBJ1-2, with D maybe TRBD1 (6 bases). CDR1 SNHLY and CDR2 FYNNEI come from the germline V gene. This CDR3 has 13 residues. The V and J ends lost 8 bases and 3 bases respectively, with 13 bases between them. The chain's CDR3 is CASALGGYYGYTF. In DNA, the CDR3 is TGTGCCAGCGCTCTGGGGGGCTACTATGGCTACACCTTC.

The chain is built from TRBV7-2 and TRBJ2-7; the match to TRBD1 covers 7 bases. The CDR3 runs 15 residues. The germline gives CDR1 SGHTA, CDR2 FQGNSA. Trimming cost V 2 bases and J 3 bases; bases outside gene matches: 7. In nucleotides, the CDR3 is TGTGCCAGCAGCTTAAGAGGGGGCGAAATCTACGAGCAGTACTTC. Translation gives CASSLRGGEIYEQYF.

V and J are TRBV2 and TRBJ2-1; 10 bases fit TRBD2. This CDR3 has 14 amino acids. Unmatched junction bases numbered 8, after V lost 6 bases and J lost 9 bases. Per the germline V gene, CDR1 is SNHLY and CDR2 is FYNNEI. The CDR3 DNA is TGTGCCAGCAGGGGGCTAGCGGGAGTCGGTGAGCAGTTCTTC. Residues: CASRGLAGVGEQFF.

This chain joins TRBV27 and TRBJ1-2, with D possibly being TRBD1 (6 bases). Germline V gene sequence: CDR1 MNHEY, CDR2 SMNVEV (reference sequence). The CDR3 is 14 residues long. V was trimmed by 6 bases and J by 7 bases, leaving 18 bases between them. The CDR3 spells CASSINRDPGGYTF. CDR3 in DNA: TGTGCCAGCAGCATTAACAGGGACCCGGGTGGCTACACCTTC.

The rearrangement links TRBV27 to TRBJ2-2; possibly TRBD2 for D (6 bases). The CDR3 covers 15 residues. V shed 2 bases and J shed 3 bases, with 10 bases lying between them. The germline gives CDR1 MNHEY, CDR2 SMNVEV (reference sequence). The CDR3 loop reads CASSLHWRDTGELFF. CDR3 bases: TGTGCCAGCAGTTTACACTGGAGGGACACCGGGGAGCTGTTTTTT.

For this clone: A much larger clonotype is one base distant, so this may be a read error. The CDR3 DNA sequence: TGTGCCAGCAGTGCCCCCACTGAAGCTTTCTTT. Encoded protein: CASSAPTEAFF. The V and J genes are TRBV28 and TRBJ1-1, with D uncertain. This CDR3 has 11 amino acids. V was trimmed by 5 bases and J by 4 bases, leaving 5 bases between them. Germline V CDR1 and CDR2: MDHEN, SYDVKM.

V and J are TRBV7-2 and TRBJ2-1; tentative D call: TRBD1 (6 bases). This CDR3 region has 16 residues. The germline V gene encodes CDR1 SGHTA and CDR2 FQGNSA. With 1 base removed from V and 2 bases from J, the gap between germline ends came to 12 bases. The CDR3 nucleotides are TGTGCCAGCAGCTTAGAGGGGACAATCACCTACAATGAGCAGTTCTTC. Protein product: CASSLEGTITYNEQFF.

The chain joins TRBV15 to TRBJ1-2, with unresolved D. The CDR3 runs 13 residues. Trimming removed 1 base at V and 5 bases at J, with 8 bases between. The germline V gene has CDR1 LNHNV and CDR2 YYDKDF (reference sequence). CDR3 sequence (DNA): TGTGCCACCAGCAGAGTGGTGAAGTATGGCTACACCTTC. As protein: CATSRVVKYGYTF. Together with reference TRBV15 and TRBJ1-2, the CDR3 gives the full variable domain: DAMVIQNPRYQVTQFGKPVTLSCSQTLNHNVMYWYQQKSSQAPKLLFHYYDKDFNNEADTPDNFQSRRPNTSFCFLDIRSPGLGDTAMYLCATSRVVKYGYTFGSGTRLTVV.

This clone was seen just once. V is TRBV5-1 and J is TRBJ1-3; a possible D gene is TRBD1 (5 bases). Germline CDR1 is SGHRS and CDR2 is YFSETQ. Trimming removed 0 bases from V and 7 bases from J, with 14 bases in between. This CDR3 contains 15 residues. The CDR3 here is CASSLAGQGTNTIYF. CDR3 DNA: TGCGCCAGCAGCTTGGCCGGTCAGGGCACGAACACCATATATTTT.

The V gene is TRBV28, the J gene TRBJ2-1; 7 bases are a match to TRBD2. Germline values: CDR1 MDHEN, CDR2 SYDVKM. The V and J ends lost 11 bases and 13 bases, in that order; junction bases with no gene match: 20. This CDR3 spans 14 amino acids. DNA of the CDR3: TGTGCCTCTCAAACCGGTGGGTACGCGGGAGAACAGTTCTTC. Protein sequence: CASQTGGYAGEQFF.

The chain recombines TRBV29-1 with TRBJ2-7, with D possibly being TRBD1 or TRBD2 (5 bases each). Deletions cut 1 base from V and 0 bases from J, with 7 bases between. Germline CDR1 reads SQVTM; CDR2 reads ANQGSEA. This CDR3 has 13 residues. The CDR3 coding sequence is TGCAGCGTTGAAGCGGGGCCCTCCTACGAGCAGTACTTC. Protein product: CSVEAGPSYEQYF.

The V call is TRBV6-1, the J call TRBJ1-4; D might be TRBD1 (6 bases). The V gene's germline CDR1 is MNHNS and CDR2 SASEGT. V lost 11 bases, J lost 8 bases, and 15 bases lay in between. The CDR3 runs 12 residues. The CDR3 region is CAARGRDEKLFF. CDR3 nucleotide sequence: TGTGCCGCCAGGGGAAGGGACGAAAAACTGTTTTTT.

The chain is built from TRBV7-3 and TRBJ1-1; no reliable D call. The CDR3 length is 14 residues. Trimming removed 4 bases from V and 4 bases from J, with 13 bases in between. Germline assignment: CDR1 SGHTA and CDR2 FQGTGA. CDR3 region: CASSSGSPSTEAFF. In DNA, the CDR3 is TGTGCCAGCAGCTCGGGGTCCCCGAGCACTGAAGCTTTCTTT.

This clone was counted once. This chain uses TRBV10-1 with TRBJ2-2; 7 bases agree with TRBD1. Germline-derived CDR1 and CDR2 are WNHNN and SYGVQD (reference sequence). Losses at the gene ends were 5 bases for V and 6 bases for J; bases not matched to a gene: 12. This CDR3 spans 16 amino acids. This CDR3 reads CASSPYKGQAPGELFF. CDR3 nucleotide sequence: TGCGCCAGCAGTCCTTATAAAGGACAGGCTCCCGGGGAGCTGTTTTTT.

The gene calls are TRBV11-2 and TRBJ2-1; 13 positions match TRBD2. CDR3 size: 16 residues. The V and J ends lost 4 bases and 7 bases, in that order; junction bases with no gene match: 7. CDR1 is SGHAT and CDR2 is FQNNGV in the germline V gene. The CDR3, as DNA: TGTGCCAGCAGCTCCCGGACTAGCGGGAGATTTAATGAGCAGTTCTTC. Translation: CASSSRTSGRFNEQFF.